This T cell receptor beta chain was recovered during a study of long-term antiretroviral therapy in people with HIV. The wider study: The oldest samples precede the 2015 immediate-ART recommendation by about a decade.

The study, taken as a whole, reports: Patients on ART gained diversity, which nonetheless stayed below transplant donor controls. Among HIV repertoires, CDR3 length ranges were narrower than those of controls.

Version v3.0 of the immunoSEQ assay ran at survey level. The table came from immunoSEQ multiplex PCR; TCRdb's copy has only in-frame clones and leaves some out. Of about 25,000 clones listed, 80% to 90% are singletons. Regarding this clone: The antigen is unknown.

The CDR3 has 15 residues. V lost 5 bases and J lost 0; bases outside the gene matches: 5. Germline-derived CDR1 and CDR2 are LNHNV and YYDKDF (reference sequence). This specimen was unsorted PBMCs, taken 1.2 years after starting antiretroviral therapy. The V gene is TRBV15, the J gene TRBJ2-3; the match to TRBD2 covers 7 bases. The sequence was collected from a man aged 50-59 years with HIV. The CDR3: CATSPRRGSTDTQYF. CDR3 sequence (DNA): TGTGCCACCAGCCCCCGGCGGGGGAGCACAGATACGCAGTATTTT.